This T cell receptor (beta chain) is drawn from a study of shared clonotypes between healthy human individuals. Study overall: CD4 naive and CD4 memory each took three plates per donor, while CD8 naive took two and CD8 memory one.

With regard to this clone: One end of the junction fails to match germline, which may point to a read error.

Each subset's genomic DNA was shared equally among a number of immunoSEQ plates. Per the original data handling: Quality scores were absent from the junction-only immunoSEQ sequences, so filtering differed. Sequenced by immunoSEQ multiplex PCR; TCRdb stores in-frame clones only, minus some. V and J calls plus clone size are reproduced from that table; the DNA served to infer D and trimming. This table has about 1 million clones, around 76% appearing once. Germline V gene data show CDR1 as ENHRY and CDR2 as SYGVKD. The CDR3 contains 13 residues. This sequence was found in a man in his late teens or twenties in good health. This sequence joins TRBV10-3 and TRBJ1-2; D remains unclear. Sequencing input: memory CD4+ T cells sorted from blood. This sample's subset: CD45RA-negative fraction. The chain's CDR3 is CASSPGRHYGYTF. CDR3 DNA sequence: TGTGCCAGCAGTCCCGGCCGTCACTATGGCTACACCTTC.